The 21 T cell receptor beta chains below all came from one sample that was sequenced in a study of CD8+ T cells in alopecia areata. Extracted RNA was reverse transcribed into cDNA, the sequencing template. The repertoire was sequenced with immunoSEQ multiplex PCR; TCRdb's copy has only in-frame clones and lacks some. The sample has 90,000 to 130,000 clones; over 55% are singletons. Specimen: NKG2D-low CD8+ T cells sorted from blood. These receptors came from a human donor with alopecia areata.

V gene TRBV5-1 combines with J gene TRBJ2-7, with 7 bases aligning to TRBD1. V was clipped by 4 bases and J by 4 bases; unmatched bases: 2. This CDR3 comprises 12 residues. Germline V lookup: CDR1 SGHRS, CDR2 YFSETQ. The CDR3 DNA reads as TGCGCCAGCAGCCCGACAGGGTACGAGCAGTACTTC. Translating it yields CASSPTGYEQYF.

The sample holds a few counts of this clone. The CDR3 loop reads CASSPRDRGYEQYF. DNA of the CDR3: TGTGCCAGCTCACCACGCGACAGGGGTTACGAGCAGTACTTC. The chain has TRBV18 and TRBJ2-7, with TRBD1 matching 8 bases. The germline V gene encodes CDR1 KGHSH and CDR2 LQKENI. CDR3 length: 14 amino acids. V trimming: 1 base; J trimming: 4 bases; junction bases outside the gene matches: 3.

The genes are TRBV2 and TRBJ2-1; D is unresolved. From germline, CDR1 is SNHLY and CDR2 FYNNEI. The CDR3 sequence is 15 residues long. Trimming stripped 10 bases from V and 0 bases from J, with 16 bases between. Here the CDR3 DNA reads TGTGCCATCACCCATCGTCTCGCCTCCTACAATGAGCAGTTCTTC. It specifies CAITHRLASYNEQFF.

The rearrangement uses TRBV9 and TRBJ2-7; no firm D call. The CDR3 spans 14 residues. The V end was cut by 3 bases, the J end by 2 bases, with 12 bases between. Germline V gives CDR1 SGDLS, CDR2 YYNGEE. CDR3 in amino acids: CASSAPENTYEQYF. In DNA, the CDR3 is TGTGCCAGCAGCGCCCCCGAGAATACCTACGAGCAGTACTTC.

The rearrangement links TRBV7-3 to TRBJ2-7; maybe TRBD2 (6 bases). The CDR3 is 15 amino acids. V lost 5 bases and J lost 7, with 21 bases in between. Germline-derived CDR1 and CDR2 are SGHTA and FQGTGA. The CDR3 nucleotides read TGTGCCAGCAGCCCCAAGGGAACGGGAGAGTATGAGCAGTACTTC. Its protein product is CASSPKGTGEYEQYF.

This clone appeared a single time. V is TRBV7-9 and J is TRBJ2-1; 8 bases map to TRBD1. Germline loops: CDR1 SEHNR, CDR2 FQNEAQ (reference sequence). This CDR3 is built from 15 residues. The ends lost 5 bases at V and 5 bases at J; junction bases unmatched: 8. This CDR3 reads CASSPRGQVNNEQFF. The CDR3 nucleotides are TGTGCCAGCAGCCCCAGGGGACAGGTTAACAATGAGCAGTTCTTC.

This chain joins TRBV2 and TRBJ2-7; 10 bases are a match to TRBD2. The CDR3 is 16 residues long. Germline-derived CDR1 and CDR2 are SNHLY and FYNNEI. J lost 6 bases, V lost 3 bases, and 11 bases had no gene match. This CDR3 reads CASSDWSSGSSFEQYF. CDR3 nucleotides: TGTGCCAGCAGTGATTGGTCTAGCGGGAGTTCTTTCGAGCAGTACTTC.

The rearrangement joins TRBV29-1 to TRBJ2-3; D may be TRBD1 or TRBD2 (6 bases each). Trimming left V 5 bases short and J 1 base short, with 10 bases between. This CDR3 has 13 amino acids. Per the germline V gene, CDR1 is SQVTM and CDR2 is ANQGSEA. CDR3 coding DNA: TGCAGCGTTACGGGGGCAGGCACAGATACGCAGTATTTT. Amino acids: CSVTGAGTDTQYF.

The chain carries TRBV2 and TRBJ2-1; TRBD2 is a possible D gene (5 bases). V gave up 7 bases and J gave up 4 bases, with 8 bases separating them. Germline CDR1 and CDR2: SNHLY and FYNNEI. The CDR3 has 12 residues. In DNA, the CDR3 is TGTGCCAGCAAGACTACTTACAATGAGCAGTTCTTC. Encoded protein: CASKTTYNEQFF.

This rearrangement joins TRBV6-5 to TRBJ2-7; TRBD1 might be the D (6 bases). This CDR3 comprises 14 residues. V was cut by 8 bases and J by 5 bases, with 19 bases left in between. CDR1 is MNHEY, CDR2 SVGAGI, per germline. Here the CDR3 reads CASGNRVGVNEQYF. CDR3 coding DNA: TGTGCCAGCGGGAACAGGGTCGGCGTCAACGAGCAGTACTTC.

The chain uses TRBV7-9 and TRBJ1-1; maybe TRBD1 (5 bases). The CDR3 spans 13 residues. The germline V and J ends were trimmed by 1 base and 6 bases, with 9 bases remaining between them. Per the germline V gene, CDR1 is SEHNR and CDR2 is FQNEAQ (reference sequence). The chain's CDR3 is CASSLGQGPEAFF. CDR3 DNA sequence: TGTGCCAGCAGCTTAGGGCAGGGTCCTGAAGCTTTCTTT.

A few counts support this clone. The gene calls are TRBV10-1 and TRBJ2-3; 7 bases are a match to TRBD1. Germline CDR1 WNHNN, CDR2 SYGVQD (reference sequence). The CDR3 loop spans 14 amino acids. Unmatched junction bases numbered 4, after V lost 3 bases and J lost 4 bases. CDR3 bases: TGCGCCAGCAGTGACCATGACAGGGCAGATACGCAGTATTTT. It yields the protein CASSDHDRADTQYF.

The chain carries TRBV29-1 and TRBJ2-3; TRBD2 agrees at 9 bases. The length of the CDR3 is 14 residues. Trimming took 5 bases from V and 4 from J; bases not matched to a gene: 7. CDR1 and CDR2 from the germline V gene are SQVTM and ANQGSEA. CDR3 bases: TGCAGCGTTACGGCGGGAGGGCCTTCAGATACGCAGTATTTT. Residues: CSVTAGGPSDTQYF.

On this clone: This same CDR3 is encoded by further DNA sequences in the sample. The V and J genes are TRBV29-1 and TRBJ1-1; D remains unclear. V was pared by 6 bases and J by 0 bases, with 5 bases between. The germline gives CDR1 SQVTM, CDR2 ANQGSEA. The CDR3 consists of 11 residues. The CDR3 bases are TGCAGCGTGGTTGTGAACACTGAAGCTTTCTTT. Protein product: CSVVVNTEAFF.

This clone was counted between two and nine times. The J gene is TRBJ2-1, the V gene TRBV7-9, with D perhaps TRBD1 (5 bases). Germline assignment: CDR1 SEHNR and CDR2 FQNEAQ (reference sequence). V lost 5 bases, J lost 3 bases, and 14 bases lay in between. CDR3 length: 15 amino acids. CDR3 sequence: CASSGTQVNYNEQFF. CDR3 DNA: TGTGCCAGCAGCGGTACACAGGTTAACTACAATGAGCAGTTCTTC.

The chain combines TRBV19 with TRBJ1-5; possibly TRBD1 for D (5 bases). The CDR3 extends over 14 amino acids. From germline, CDR1 is LNHDA and CDR2 SQIVND (reference sequence). V lost 5 bases to trimming and J lost 15 bases, with 23 bases between them. CDR3 region: CASSGLRGELLWHF. CDR3 DNA: TGTGCCAGTAGTGGACTTCGGGGGGAGCTCCTTTGGCATTTT. Complete variable domain (other parts from reference TRBV19 and TRBJ1-5): DGGITQSPKYLFRKEGQNVTLSCEQNLNHDAMYWYRQDPGQGLRLIYYSQIVNDFQKGDIAEGYSVSREKKESFPLTVTSAQKNPTAFYLCASSGLRGELLWHFGDGTRLSIL.

The count of this clone is one. This chain joins TRBV29-1 and TRBJ1-1; tentatively, D is TRBD1 (5 bases). The V gene's germline CDR1 is SQVTM and CDR2 ANQGSEA. V was shortened by 6 bases and J by 1 base, with 12 bases between the two germline ends. The CDR3 is 13 residues long. CDR3 DNA: TGCAGCGTCCTCTCGGGACGGAACACTGAAGCTTTCTTT. Amino acids: CSVLSGRNTEAFF.

This clone has a single count. The chain couples TRBV28 to TRBJ2-7; D gene uncertain. The CDR3 loop spans 11 amino acids. The V and J ends lost 5 bases and 3 bases respectively, with 5 bases between them. Germline CDR1 reads MDHEN; CDR2 reads SYDVKM. CDR3 amino acids: CASSDNYEQYF. The CDR3 DNA reads TGTGCCAGCAGTGACAACTACGAGCAGTACTTC.

The V and J genes are TRBV28 and TRBJ1-2; 7 nucleotides align to TRBD1. Germline loops: CDR1 MDHEN, CDR2 SYDVKM. The CDR3 length is 14 residues. Germline trimming cut 5 bases from V and 5 bases from J; bases unmatched to any gene: 8. This CDR3 is CASSPLPGQYGYTF. For the CDR3, the DNA is TGTGCCAGCAGTCCCCTCCCGGGACAGTATGGCTACACCTTC.

This rearrangement joins TRBV6-6 to TRBJ2-1; TRBD2 might be the D (5 bases). Germline lookup yields CDR1 MNHNY and CDR2 SVGAGI (reference sequence). Trimming took off 0 bases at V and 6 bases at J, with 9 bases between the two ends. The CDR3 has 14 amino acids. For the CDR3, the DNA is TGTGCCAGCAGTTACTCCGAGGGCCTCAATGAGCAGTTCTTC. Translating it yields CASSYSEGLNEQFF.

Concerning this clone: This may arise from a read error, as a much more abundant clone is one base away. V gene TRBV10-2 combines with J gene TRBJ2-1; no definite D call. The germline gives CDR1 WSHSY, CDR2 SAAADI. Trimming took 7 bases from V and 6 from J, leaving 7 bases between them. This CDR3 has 11 residues. CDR3 protein: CASTPGNEQFF. For the CDR3, the DNA is TGCGCCAGCACCCCCGGCAATGAGCAGTTCTTC.